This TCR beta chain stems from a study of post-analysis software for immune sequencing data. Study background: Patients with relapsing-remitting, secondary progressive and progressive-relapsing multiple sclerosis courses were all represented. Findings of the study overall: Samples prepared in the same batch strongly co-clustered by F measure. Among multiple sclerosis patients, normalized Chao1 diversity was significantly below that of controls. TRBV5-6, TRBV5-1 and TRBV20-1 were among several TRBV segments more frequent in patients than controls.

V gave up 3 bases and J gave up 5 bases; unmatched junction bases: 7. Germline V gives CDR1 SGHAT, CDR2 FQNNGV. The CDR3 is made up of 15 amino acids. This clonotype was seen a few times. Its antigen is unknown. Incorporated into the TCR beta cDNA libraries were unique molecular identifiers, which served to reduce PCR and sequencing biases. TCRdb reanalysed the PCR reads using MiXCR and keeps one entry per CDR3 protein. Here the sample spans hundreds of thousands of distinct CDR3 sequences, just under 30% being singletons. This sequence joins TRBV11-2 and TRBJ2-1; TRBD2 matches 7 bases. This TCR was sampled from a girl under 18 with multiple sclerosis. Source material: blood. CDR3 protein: CASSFRGRGDNEQFF. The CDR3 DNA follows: TGTGCCAGCAGCTTTCGAGGGAGGGGTGACAATGAGCAGTTCTTC.